The 29 T cell receptor beta chains below were found in one sample sequenced in a study of technical replicates of blood from a handful of donors. Sequencing used immunoSEQ multiplex PCR; TCRdb keeps in-frame clones, though not all of them. Counted here are about 66,000 clones, roughly nine tenths occurring once; the ten biggest clones make up under 0.5%. Sequencing was performed on T cells isolated from PBMCs. The receptor source for this set is a human donor in good health.

This chain connects TRBV4-1 to TRBJ2-5; 9 bases match TRBD1. The CDR3 has 15 amino acids. V lost 4 bases to trimming and J lost 5 bases; unmatched junction nucleotides: 8. Per the germline V gene, CDR1 is MGHRA and CDR2 is YSYEKL. The CDR3 protein is CASSLRQGEKETQYF. CDR3 nucleotide sequence: TGCGCCAGCAGCCTGAGACAGGGGGAAAAGGAGACCCAGTACTTC.

The rearrangement uses TRBV7-2 and TRBJ2-1; D is possibly TRBD1 (5 bases). Trimming took 5 bases from V and 12 from J, leaving 20 bases between them. This CDR3 region has 14 residues. The germline V gene encodes CDR1 SGHTA and CDR2 FQGNSA. CDR3 protein: CASSPGSSGLLQFF. The CDR3 bases are TGTGCCAGCAGCCCTGGGTCCTCAGGGCTGTTGCAGTTCTTC.

This clone appeared a single time. The sample has other DNA sequences that encode this CDR3 too. V is TRBV5-4 and J is TRBJ1-1; no clear D. Per the germline V gene, CDR1 is SGHNT and CDR2 is YYREEE (reference sequence). The V and J ends lost 2 bases and 1 base respectively, with 6 bases between them. The CDR3 consists of 13 residues. Here the CDR3 DNA reads TGTGCCAGCAGCTTCGGAGGGAACACTGAAGCTTTCTTT. Its protein product is CASSFGGNTEAFF. Complete variable domain (other parts from reference TRBV5-4 and TRBJ1-1): ETGVTQSPTHLIKTRGQQVTLRCSSQSGHNTVSWYQQALGQGPQFIFQYYREEENGRGNFPPRFSGLQFPNYSSELNVNALELDDSALYLCASSFGGNTEAFFGQGTRLTVV.

The chain joins TRBV28 to TRBJ2-7, with a tentative D call TRBD1 (6 bases). Germline CDR1 MDHEN, CDR2 SYDVKM. The CDR3 runs 14 residues. V was trimmed by 3 bases and J by 2 bases, leaving 11 bases between them. CDR3 sequence (DNA): TGTGCCAGCAGTTTGGGACACCTCACCTACGAGCAGTACTTC. This translates into CASSLGHLTYEQYF.

The rearrangement uses TRBV2 and TRBJ2-7; 8 bases match TRBD2. The CDR3 spans 14 residues. From germline, CDR1 is SNHLY and CDR2 FYNNEI. The J segment lost 4 bases and the V segment lost 2 bases, leaving 4 bases of the junction unmatched. CDR3 sequence (DNA): TGTGCCAGCAGTGAAACTAGCGGTGGGTACGAGCAGTACTTC. It specifies CASSETSGGYEQYF.

The chain joins TRBV9 to TRBJ2-7, with D possibly matching TRBD1 (5 bases). The germline V gene has CDR1 SGDLS and CDR2 YYNGEE. The CDR3 has 15 amino acids. Between the trimmed V and J ends, which lost 0 bases and 6 bases, there was a span of 16 bases. The CDR3 DNA reads TGTGCCAGCAGCGTAGTAGGACATAAGATATCCGAGCAGTACTTC. Residues: CASSVVGHKISEQYF.

The chain uses TRBV4-1 and TRBJ2-3; TRBD2 aligns across 8 bases. CDR3 size: 19 residues. From germline, CDR1 is MGHRA and CDR2 YSYEKL. V gave up 2 bases and J gave up 5 bases; unmatched junction bases: 18. CDR3 nucleotide sequence: TGCGCCAGCAGCCAATATCTCGTCGCCGGGACTAGACTCAGAGATACGCAGTATTTT. It yields the protein CASSQYLVAGTRLRDTQYF.

The chain links TRBV11-3 to TRBJ1-3; D possibly corresponds to TRBD1 (5 bases). Trimming left V 4 bases short and J 6 bases short, with 13 bases between. CDR3 length: 14 amino acids. Germline loops: CDR1 SGHNT, CDR2 YENEEA. The CDR3 here is CASSSGQLENTIYF. In DNA, the CDR3 is TGTGCCAGCAGCTCTGGACAATTGGAAAACACCATATATTTT.

The V gene is TRBV6-6, the J gene TRBJ1-1; the D gene is possibly TRBD1 (5 bases). The CDR3 totals 13 residues. With 6 bases removed from V and 5 bases from J, the gap between germline ends came to 13 bases. Germline values: CDR1 MNHNY, CDR2 SVGAGI (reference sequence). The DNA of the CDR3 is TGTGCCAGCAGGTTAGGGGCGAGGACTGAAGCTTTCTTT. Translated: CASRLGARTEAFF.

The chain is built from TRBV6-1 and TRBJ2-1; the match to TRBD1 covers 9 bases. The trim removed 2 bases at V and 7 bases at J, leaving 15 bases unmatched. The CDR3 loop spans 18 amino acids. Germline loops: CDR1 MNHNS, CDR2 SASEGT. CDR3 DNA: TGTGCCAGCAGTGAATGGGGACAGGGAAGGGTTTCAGGGAATGAGCAGTTCTTC. Amino acids: CASSEWGQGRVSGNEQFF.

The rearrangement uses TRBV5-4 and TRBJ1-2, with 7 bases that match TRBD1. V lost 2 bases to trimming and J lost 4 bases; unmatched junction nucleotides: 11. In germline, CDR1 is SGHNT, CDR2 YYREEE (reference sequence). The CDR3 has 16 residues. The DNA of the CDR3 is TGTGCCAGCAGCTTTGGGGGACAGCCGACTCCCTATGGCTACACCTTC. Translated: CASSFGGQPTPYGYTF.

The V and J genes are TRBV27 and TRBJ2-1; 10 bases agree with TRBD2. Germline V lookup: CDR1 MNHEY, CDR2 SMNVEV (reference sequence). The CDR3 extends over 16 amino acids. V gave up 3 bases and J gave up 3 bases; unmatched junction bases: 5. In nucleotides, the CDR3 is TGTGCCAGCAGTTTCCTAGCGGGAGAATTCTACAATGAGCAGTTCTTC. It is translated as CASSFLAGEFYNEQFF.

This clone was observed a handful of times. The chain has TRBV5-1 and TRBJ2-3; D unresolved. Germline V lookup: CDR1 SGHRS, CDR2 YFSETQ. Trimming removed 0 bases from V and 5 bases from J, with 4 bases in between. The CDR3 sequence is 12 residues long. Written as DNA, the CDR3 is TGCGCCAGCAGCTTGGCCCTAGATACGCAGTATTTT. The encoded protein is CASSLALDTQYF.

The chain links TRBV6-5 to TRBJ1-2; D is perhaps TRBD1 (5 bases). Germline V lookup: CDR1 MNHEY, CDR2 SVGAGI. V was shortened by 2 bases and J by 4 bases, with 11 bases between the two germline ends. The CDR3 totals 14 residues. CDR3 protein: CASSYASGVYGYTF. The CDR3 DNA sequence: TGTGCCAGCAGTTACGCGTCGGGGGTCTATGGCTACACCTTC.

The V call is TRBV30, the J call TRBJ1-1; 8 nucleotides align to TRBD1. This CDR3 has 13 residues. The germline CDR1 and CDR2 sequences are GTSNPN and SVGIG (reference sequence). With V trimmed by 8 bases and J by 5 bases, 10 bases remained unmatched. In DNA form, the CDR3 reads TGTGCCGGGGACAGGAGACGGAGGACTGAAGCTTTCTTT. This codes for CAGDRRRRTEAFF.

This chain links TRBV19 with TRBJ2-1; a weak D match, TRBD2 (6 bases). Germline V lookup: CDR1 LNHDA, CDR2 SQIVND (reference sequence). V was shortened by 4 bases and J by 3 bases, with 10 bases between the two germline ends. The CDR3 is 14 residues long. CDR3 in DNA: TGTGCCAGTAGTACCCCGACTAGCTACAATGAGCAGTTCTTC. This sequence encodes CASSTPTSYNEQFF.

This chain uses TRBV27 with TRBJ2-5, with unresolved D. Germline V gene sequence: CDR1 MNHEY, CDR2 SMNVEV (reference sequence). V was clipped by 5 bases and J by 9 bases, with 13 bases between them. The CDR3 is 12 amino acids. The CDR3 protein is CASSPLPRPQYF. DNA of the CDR3: TGTGCCAGCAGTCCCTTGCCTAGACCCCAGTACTTC.

The chain carries TRBV5-8 and TRBJ1-2; D is undetermined. The CDR3 contains 14 residues. Per germline, CDR1 SGHTS and CDR2 YDEGEE. V was trimmed by 2 bases and J by 1 base, leaving 9 bases between them. The CDR3 is CASSLYNSNYGYTF. The CDR3 DNA reads TGTGCCAGCAGCTTATATAACAGTAACTATGGCTACACCTTC.

The J gene is TRBJ1-2, the V gene TRBV29-1; D not resolved. This CDR3 has 13 amino acids. V was cut by 5 bases and J by 9 bases, with 19 bases left in between. Germline V gives CDR1 SQVTM, CDR2 ANQGSEA. The chain's CDR3 is CSVLQRDELRYTF. The CDR3 region has the DNA TGCAGCGTTCTCCAGCGGGATGAGCTTCGCTACACCTTC.

This rearrangement joins TRBV18 to TRBJ2-1; 10 bases line up with TRBD2. CDR1 is KGHSH and CDR2 is LQKENI in the germline V gene. J lost 8 bases, V lost 2 bases, and 18 bases had no gene match. This CDR3 region has 19 residues. CDR3 nucleotide sequence: TGTGCCAGCTCACCATATCCTAGCGGGAGAAATAGTGTTGAGTATGAGCAGTTCTTC. It codes for CASSPYPSGRNSVEYEQFF.

The rearrangement joins TRBV7-3 to TRBJ2-5; D is possibly TRBD1 (5 bases). CDR1 is SGHTA and CDR2 is FQGTGA in the germline V gene. CDR3 length: 13 amino acids. Trimming stripped 5 bases from V and 1 base from J, with 8 bases between. The CDR3 region is CASSMTVQETQYF. The DNA of the CDR3 is TGTGCCAGCAGCATGACAGTCCAAGAGACCCAGTACTTC.

This chain joins TRBV6-6 and TRBJ1-1, with D unclear. Germline CDR1 is MNHNY and CDR2 is SVGAGI (reference sequence). V lost 2 bases and J 2 bases, leaving 6 bases between the germline ends. The CDR3 consists of 13 residues. The CDR3: CASSYLANTEAFF. CDR3 in DNA: TGTGCCAGCAGTTACCTGGCCAACACTGAAGCTTTCTTT.

V usage is TRBV7-6 and J usage is TRBJ2-7; 8 bases map to TRBD2. The CDR3 sequence is 17 residues long. V was clipped by 5 bases and J by 7 bases; unmatched bases: 19. Germline CDR1 reads SGHVS; CDR2 reads FNYEAQ. The CDR3: CASSQANSNGVAGEQYF. DNA of the CDR3: TGTGCCAGCAGCCAGGCCAACAGCAATGGAGTAGCGGGAGAGCAGTACTTC. The entire variable domain, with the rest obtained from reference TRBV7-6 and TRBJ2-7, is as follows: GAGVSQSPRYKVTKRGQDVALRCDPISGHVSLYWYRQALGQGPEFLTYFNYEAQQDKSGLPNDRFSAERPEGSISTLTIQRTEQRDSAMYRCASSQANSNGVAGEQYFGPGTRLTVT.

The V gene is TRBV6-5, the J gene TRBJ2-5, with D maybe TRBD2 (5 bases). V dropped 5 bases and J dropped 5 bases, with 12 bases sitting between them. The CDR3 extends over 13 amino acids. The germline gives CDR1 MNHEY, CDR2 SVGAGI. The CDR3 spells CASSILAGETQYF. In DNA form, the CDR3 reads TGTGCCAGCAGTATCCTAGCCGGGGAGACCCAGTACTTC.

The chain links TRBV6-4 to TRBJ2-1, with a possible D match to TRBD2 (5 bases). The CDR3 loop spans 16 amino acids. Trimming removed 4 bases at V and 0 bases at J, with 13 bases between. Germline CDR1 reads MRHNA; CDR2 reads SNTAGT. The CDR3 here is CASSARSVSSYNEQFF. Written as DNA, the CDR3 is TGTGCCAGCAGTGCCCGTAGCGTGTCCTCCTACAATGAGCAGTTCTTC.

The J gene is TRBJ2-5, the V gene TRBV27; D may be TRBD2 (5 bases). The CDR3 has 14 residues. Trimming removed 5 bases at V and 4 bases at J, with 14 bases between. CDR1 and CDR2 from the germline V gene are MNHEY and SMNVEV (reference sequence). The CDR3 DNA follows: TGTGCCAGCAGTATCACCGTAGAGGGAGAGACCCAGTACTTC. It translates to CASSITVEGETQYF.

The V call is TRBV19, the J call TRBJ2-1; 14 bases line up with TRBD2. The germline V gene has CDR1 LNHDA and CDR2 SQIVND (reference sequence). This CDR3 is built from 18 residues. With 3 bases clipped from V and 6 bases from J, the junction kept 10 bases outside the gene matches. CDR3 loop: CASSIGTSGRPLINEQFF. The DNA of the CDR3 is TGTGCCAGTAGTATTGGGACTAGCGGGAGACCGTTGATCAATGAGCAGTTCTTC.

The V gene is TRBV7-9, the J gene TRBJ2-1; possibly TRBD2 for D (5 bases). The CDR3 spans 17 residues. Germline V lookup: CDR1 SEHNR, CDR2 FQNEAQ (reference sequence). Trimming took off 5 bases at V and 3 bases at J, with 20 bases between the two ends. CDR3 region: CASSALNLRGLYNEQFF. CDR3 bases: TGTGCCAGCAGCGCCCTAAACCTTCGAGGGCTCTACAATGAGCAGTTCTTC.

The chain couples TRBV29-1 to TRBJ1-2; no firm D call. This CDR3 region has 11 residues. Deletions cut 2 bases from V and 4 bases from J, with 5 bases between. CDR1 is SQVTM and CDR2 is ANQGSEA in the germline V gene. The CDR3 loop is CSVELGYGYTF. The CDR3 nucleotides are TGCAGCGTTGAACTCGGCTATGGCTACACCTTC. Full variable domain (rest looked up from reference TRBV29-1 and TRBJ1-2): SAVISQKPSRDICQRGTSLTIQCQVDSQVTMMFWYRQQPGQSLTLIATANQGSEATYESGFVIDKFPISRPNLTFSTLTVSNMSPEDSSIYLCSVELGYGYTFGSGTRLTVV.